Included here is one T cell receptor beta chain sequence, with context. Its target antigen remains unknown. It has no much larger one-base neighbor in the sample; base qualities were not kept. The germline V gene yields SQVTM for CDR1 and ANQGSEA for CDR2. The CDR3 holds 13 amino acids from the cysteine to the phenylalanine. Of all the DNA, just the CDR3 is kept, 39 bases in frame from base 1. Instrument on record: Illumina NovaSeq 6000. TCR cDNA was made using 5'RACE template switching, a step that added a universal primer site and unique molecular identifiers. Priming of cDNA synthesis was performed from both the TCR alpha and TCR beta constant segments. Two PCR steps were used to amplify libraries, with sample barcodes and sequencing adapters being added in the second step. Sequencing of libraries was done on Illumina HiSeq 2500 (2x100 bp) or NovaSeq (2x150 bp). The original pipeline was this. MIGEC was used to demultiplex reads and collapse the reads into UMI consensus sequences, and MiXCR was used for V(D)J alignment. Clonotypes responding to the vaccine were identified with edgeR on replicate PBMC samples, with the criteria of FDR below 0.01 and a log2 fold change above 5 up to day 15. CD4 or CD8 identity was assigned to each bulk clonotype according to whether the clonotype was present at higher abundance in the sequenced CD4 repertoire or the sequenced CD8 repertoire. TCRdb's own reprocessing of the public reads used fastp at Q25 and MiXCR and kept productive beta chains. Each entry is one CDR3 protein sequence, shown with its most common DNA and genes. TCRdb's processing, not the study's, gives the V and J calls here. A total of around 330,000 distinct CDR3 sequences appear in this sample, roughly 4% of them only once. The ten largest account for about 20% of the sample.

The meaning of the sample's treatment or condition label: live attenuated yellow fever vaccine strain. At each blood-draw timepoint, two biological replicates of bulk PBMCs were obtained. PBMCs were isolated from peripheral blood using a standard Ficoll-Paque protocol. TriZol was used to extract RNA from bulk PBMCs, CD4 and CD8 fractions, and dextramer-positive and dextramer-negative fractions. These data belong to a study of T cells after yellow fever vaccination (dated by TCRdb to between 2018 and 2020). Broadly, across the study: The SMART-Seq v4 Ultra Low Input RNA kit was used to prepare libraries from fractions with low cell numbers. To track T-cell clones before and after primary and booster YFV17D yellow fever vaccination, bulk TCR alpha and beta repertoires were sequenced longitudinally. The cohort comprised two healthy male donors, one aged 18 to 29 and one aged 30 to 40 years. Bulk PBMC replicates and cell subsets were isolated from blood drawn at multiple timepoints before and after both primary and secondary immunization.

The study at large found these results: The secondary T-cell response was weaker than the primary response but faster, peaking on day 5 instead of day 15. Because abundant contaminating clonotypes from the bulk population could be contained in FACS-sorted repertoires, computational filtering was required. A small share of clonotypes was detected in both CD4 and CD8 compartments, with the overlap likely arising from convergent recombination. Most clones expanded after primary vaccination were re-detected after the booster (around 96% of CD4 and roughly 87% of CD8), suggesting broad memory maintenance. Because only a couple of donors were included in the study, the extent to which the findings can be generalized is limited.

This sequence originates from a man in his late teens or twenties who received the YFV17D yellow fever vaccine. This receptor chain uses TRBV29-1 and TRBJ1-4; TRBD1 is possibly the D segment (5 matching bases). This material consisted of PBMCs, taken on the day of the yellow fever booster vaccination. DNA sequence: TGCAGTGGGGCGCACGGGGATTACGAAAAACTGTTTTTT. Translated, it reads CSGAHGDYEKLFF.